The 9 T cell receptor beta chains in this list originate from one sample, sequenced in a study of Ad26.COV2.S vaccination and SARS-CoV-2 variants. Treatment of the sample: around 19 received Ad26.COV2.S at low or high dose, single or two shots; about five received placebo; per-sample allocation not given. Repertoires come from day 63 after the first vaccine or placebo injection. Here immunoSEQ multiplex PCR was the method, and the copy in TCRdb shows in-frame clones only, minus some. Here the sample spans approximately 300,000 clones, approximately 86% being singletons. The sequences come from peripheral blood, collected in a trial of Ad26.COV2.S vaccine versus placebo. These TCRs come from a person aged 18-65 years who received the Ad26.COV2.S COVID-19 vaccine or a placebo.

V usage is TRBV5-6 and J usage is TRBJ2-1; 10 bases are a match to TRBD1. CDR3 length equals 18 residues. V dropped 4 bases and J dropped 2; count of bases not matched to a gene: 12. Germline V gene sequence: CDR1 SGHDT, CDR2 YYEEEE. The CDR3 loop reads CASSGRNPGQGAYNEQFF. The CDR3 bases are TGTGCCAGCAGCGGCCGGAATCCTGGACAGGGGGCCTACAATGAGCAGTTCTTC.

The V gene is TRBV19, the J gene TRBJ2-3; 10 positions agree with TRBD2. This CDR3 comprises 18 residues. Germline assignment: CDR1 LNHDA and CDR2 SQIVND (reference sequence). After removal of 0 bases from V and 1 base from J, the junction contained 7 bases not matched to a gene. CDR3 in DNA: TGTGCCAGTAGTATAGACACCACCGGGACTAGCGGCACAGATACGCAGTATTTT. It specifies CASSIDTTGTSGTDTQYF. Looking up the rest from reference TRBV19 and TRBJ2-3 gives the full variable domain: DGGITQSPKYLFRKEGQNVTLSCEQNLNHDAMYWYRQDPGQGLRLIYYSQIVNDFQKGDIAEGYSVSREKKESFPLTVTSAQKNPTAFYLCASSIDTTGTSGTDTQYFGPGTRLTVL.

The V and J genes are TRBV7-3 and TRBJ1-2, with 8 bases aligning to TRBD1. With 5 bases clipped from V and 8 bases from J, the junction kept 10 bases outside the gene matches. In germline, CDR1 is SGHTA, CDR2 FQGTGA. The CDR3 runs 14 residues. CDR3 region: CASSKQGDREGYTF. Written as DNA, the CDR3 is TGTGCCAGCAGCAAACAGGGGGATCGGGAAGGCTACACCTTC. Looking up the rest from reference TRBV7-3 and TRBJ1-2 gives the full variable domain: GAGVSQTPSNKVTEKGKYVELRCDPISGHTALYWYRQSLGQGPEFLIYFQGTGAADDSGLPNDRFFAVRPEGSVSTLKIQRTERGDSAVYLCASSKQGDREGYTFGSGTRLTVV.

This chain uses TRBV6-2 or TRBV6-3 with TRBJ1-1; 9 positions agree with TRBD1. This CDR3 comprises 16 residues. Per the germline V gene, CDR1 is MNHEY and CDR2 is SVGEGT. The trim removed 5 bases at V and 2 bases at J, leaving 9 bases unmatched. As DNA, the CDR3 is TGTGCCAGCAGTAACCCGGGACAGGGCCATAACACTGAAGCTTTCTTT. Protein: CASSNPGQGHNTEAFF.

The V call is TRBV3-1 (or the pseudogene TRBV3-2), the J call TRBJ1-4; D call uncertain. This CDR3 comprises 17 residues. The ends were cut back, 1 base at V and 2 bases at J, with 14 bases in the middle. Germline CDR1 is LGHDT and CDR2 is YNNKEL (reference sequence). CDR3 amino acids: CASSQAPQLNTNEKLFF. Here the CDR3 DNA reads TGTGCCAGCAGCCAAGCCCCTCAGCTAAATACTAATGAAAAACTGTTTTTT.

The genes are TRBV4-3 and TRBJ1-6; D gene uncertain. Germline V gene sequence: CDR1 LGHNA, CDR2 YSLEER. Trimming removed 0 bases at V and 8 bases at J, with 11 bases between. There are 15 residues in the CDR3. DNA of the CDR3: TGCGCCAGCAGCCAAGATCGTGTAGACGATTCACCCCTCCACTTT. This sequence encodes CASSQDRVDDSPLHF.

Details on this clone: The same CDR3 is also encoded by other DNA sequences in this sample. The chain has TRBV6-5 and TRBJ2-1; the D gene is possibly TRBD2 (5 bases). The germline V gene has CDR1 MNHEY and CDR2 SVGAGI. Trimming left V 0 bases short and J 4 bases short, with 7 bases between. CDR3 length: 14 amino acids. The CDR3 protein is CASSYSRDYNEQFF. For the CDR3, the DNA is TGTGCCAGCAGTTACTCGAGGGATTACAATGAGCAGTTCTTC.

The CDR3 sequence: CASSPPSGTEGGAFF. CDR3 coding DNA: TGTGCCAGCTCACCACCTTCCGGGACAGAGGGGGGAGCTTTCTTT. The chain joins TRBV18 to TRBJ1-1; 7 bases match TRBD1. Germline CDR1 reads KGHSH; CDR2 reads LQKENI. This CDR3 contains 15 residues. V was pared by 0 bases and J by 10 bases, with 11 bases of the junction left unmatched.

The J gene is TRBJ2-3, the V gene TRBV11-3, with D possibly being TRBD1 or TRBD2 (5 bases each). This CDR3 has 14 amino acids. In germline, CDR1 is SGHNT, CDR2 YENEEA. The V and J ends lost 2 bases and 4 bases respectively, with 10 bases between them. The CDR3 sequence: CASSLRGGSDTQYF. CDR3 in DNA: TGTGCCAGCAGCTTACGGGGCGGCTCAGATACGCAGTATTTT.